What follows is one T cell receptor beta chain and its context. The total RNA that was extracted per sample amounted to at least 6 micrograms. Germline lookup yields CDR1 ENHRY and CDR2 SYGVKD. Trimming stripped 4 bases from V and 2 bases from J, with 20 bases between. CDR3 length: 17 amino acids. The sample comes from a study of blood T cells in healthy people across ages. Together with a sample-barcoded 5' primer, a J-beta primer mix was included in a second PCR lasting roughly 6 to 12 cycles. Every molecule of cDNA carried a tag from a template-switch adaptor with 12 random nucleotides. TCRdb reprocessed the 5' RACE reads via MiXCR and lists one record per CDR3 protein. The sample carries about 780,000 distinct CDR3 sequences, roughly 26% recorded once. The same data also went into a second study, on T cells of mothers and their children.

The source is a boy aged 5 to 17 in good health. Sequences were obtained from blood. The chain couples TRBV10-3 to TRBJ1-2; a weak D match, TRBD1 (5 bases). This CDR3 is CAISVGAAGGENYGYTF. As DNA, the CDR3 is TGTGCCATCAGTGTCGGGGCGGCAGGCGGAGAAAACTATGGCTACACCTTC.